This is a list of T cell receptor beta chains from one sample in a study of radiation and T cells in renal cell carcinoma. Produced via immunoSEQ multiplex PCR; TCRdb's table is partial and in-frame only. The data show around 77,000 clones, approximately 87% seen once. The input for sequencing was blood, taken from a patient whose treatment included radiotherapy and nephrectomy. Source of these receptors: a woman aged 55-69 years with renal cell carcinoma. CDR3s include the opening cysteine and the closing phenylalanine or tryptophan.

v_call	j_call	cdr3_length	cdr3_aa
TRBV7-2	TRBJ2-3	16	CASSLARERLTDTQYF
TRBV19	TRBJ1-1	14	CASSLGVLNTEAFF
TRBV5-6	TRBJ2-5	14	CASSGGRGDETQYF
TRBV7-3	TRBJ2-7	14	CASSPTGEMAEQYF
TRBV25-1	TRBJ2-7	14	CASSESGRTYEQYF
TRBV7-9	TRBJ2-2	18	CASSPTLWGAEDTGELFF
TRBV6-6	TRBJ2-3	14	CASNPGWGTDTQYF
TRBV2	TRBJ2-3	15	CASSKASGRTDTQYF
TRBV5-4	TRBJ1-6	14	CASSLTGRRTPLHF
TRBV6-6	TRBJ2-3	12	CASSYSEGTQYF
TRBV4-2	TRBJ1-2	14	CASSQDQVNYGYTF
TRBV4-3	TRBJ2-1	16	CASSQVTGTNYNEQFF
TRBV27	TRBJ1-2	14	CASSRTGTGYGYTF
TRBV6-5	TRBJ1-3	15	CASSSDSNSGNTIYF
TRBV27	TRBJ1-2	13	CASSPGSPYGYTF
TRBV6-6	TRBJ1-5	13	CASRGQGGQPQHF
TRBV7-9	TRBJ1-1	16	CASSLGTGEIGTEAFF
TRBV5-1	TRBJ2-3	14	CASSTGQTTDTQYF
TRBV2	TRBJ1-2	14	CASVWGAGNYGYTF
TRBV6-1	TRBJ1-2	11	CASRGARGYTF
TRBV30	TRBJ1-4	13	CAWSVQGAEKLFF
TRBV4-1	TRBJ2-5	13	CASSQVYEETQYF
TRBV19	TRBJ2-1	15	CASSIDGQGYNEQFF
TRBV6-1	NA	12	CATQWAGYEQYF
TRBV9	TRBJ1-1	14	CASTRPGGDTEAFF
TRBV12-5	TRBJ2-1	15	CASAAPGGSFSEQFF
TRBV11-3	TRBJ2-3	16	CASSLEGGRGTDTQYF
TRBV6-5	TRBJ2-3	15	CASSPSAGPTDTQYF
TRBV5-1	TRBJ2-1	11	CASTPGGEQFF
TRBV27	TRBJ2-1	11	CASSLYNEQFF
TRBV19	TRBJ2-3	15	CASSISGGAGDTQYF
TRBV6-5	TRBJ1-2	14	CASSFLGRVDGYTF
TRBV4-2	TRBJ1-3	17	CASSQGLGGDSGNTIYF
TRBV5-1	TRBJ2-3	16	CASSLRFRTSTDTQYF
TRBV11-1	TRBJ2-1	17	CASSAGTSGSPYNEQFF
TRBV28	TRBJ1-3	14	CATQRGGTGNTIYF
TRBV28	TRBJ1-4	14	CATYDRATNEKLFF
TRBV15	TRBJ2-1	18	CATSRDRLAGRGGNEQFF
TRBV11-1	TRBJ1-1	14	CASSFGTGNTEAFF
TRBV6-5	TRBJ2-1	14	CASTYRGSENEQFF
TRBV15	TRBJ2-4	18	CATSSYGLSGGTENIQYF
TRBV18	TRBJ1-5	12	CASGAGDRPQHF
TRBV10-3	TRBJ1-1	13	CAISESQGTEAFF
TRBV6-5	TRBJ1-1	14	CASSPRRRNTEAFF
TRBV28	TRBJ1-6	17	CASSNDVGEQGNSPLHF
TRBV4-3	TRBJ1-2	17	CASSQELWQGSDYGYTF
TRBV5-4	TRBJ1-1	14	CASSLDFGDAEAFF
TRBV11-2	TRBJ2-7	17	CASSLDRAGGRSYEQYF
TRBV2	TRBJ1-2	15	CASSEQTGGNYGYTF
TRBV7-3	TRBJ2-3	14	CASSQTGTADTQYF
TRBV5-1	TRBJ2-4	16	CASSLVLGGAKNIQYF
TRBV7-9	TRBJ1-1	14	CASSPPREGTEAFF
TRBV28	TRBJ2-7	14	CASIPRDRGYEQYF
TRBV19	TRBJ1-1	17	CASSIGGQGASSVEAFF
TRBV15	TRBJ2-7	15	CATSSLTGRMDEQYF